These T cell receptor beta chains were read from a single sample in a study of blood T cell repertoires in COVID-19. The method was immunoSEQ multiplex PCR; TCRdb's version includes in-frame clones alone and lacks a portion of them. This sample has more than 40,000 clones, with about nine tenths found just once. The specimen sequenced was peripheral blood. These receptors originate from a human donor in a cohort sampled during active COVID-19. The CDR3 runs from the conserved cysteine through the conserved F or W. A D gene is named only where the DNA matches it firmly. Clone size is not always given. Where it is, it says once, few, many or a class for expanded clones.

>.|TRBD1|17|TRBJ2-6|TRBV7-8
CASSPWDRGSGANVLTF
TGTGCCAGCAGCCCATGGGACAGGGGCTCTGGGGCCAACGTCCTGACTTTC
>.|TRBD1|16|TRBJ2-2|TRBV10-3
CAISEQGAPGTGELFF
TGTGCCATCAGTGAACAGGGGGCGCCGGGGACCGGGGAGCTGTTTTTT
>.|.|14|TRBJ2-7|TRBV2
CASSVQGEDYEQYF
TGTGCCAGCAGTGTTCAGGGGGAGGACTACGAGCAGTACTTC
>.|.|16|TRBJ1-3|TRBV9
CASSPRGGLTGNTIYF
TGTGCCAGCAGCCCTAGGGGGGGGCTCACTGGAAACACCATATATTTT
>.|TRBD2|15|TRBJ2-7|TRBV18
CASSPDTGTSYEQYF
TGTGCCAGCTCACCTGACACCGGGACTAGCTACGAGCAGTACTTC
>.|TRBD2|14|TRBJ2-3|TRBV5-8
CASRLAGGSDTQYF
TGTGCCAGCAGACTAGCGGGGGGCTCAGATACGCAGTATTTT
>.|.|14|TRBJ2-1|TRBV18
CASSPYDSYNEQFF
TGTGCCAGCTCACCGTACGATAGCTACAATGAGCAGTTCTTC
>.|.|15|TRBJ1-1|TRBV15
CATSRDRSRGTEAFF
TGTGCCACCAGCAGAGATCGCAGCAGGGGCACTGAAGCTTTCTTT
>.|TRBD1|20|TRBJ1-1|TRBV4-3
CASSQALGGQGRLMSTEAFF
TGCGCCAGCAGCCAAGCCTTGGGAGGACAGGGTCGCCTAATGAGCACTGAAGCTTTCTTT
>.|.|14|TRBJ2-1|TRBV11-2
CASSYGASVNEQFF
TGTGCCAGCAGTTATGGTGCTAGCGTCAATGAGCAGTTCTTC
>.|TRBD2|15|TRBJ2-7|TRBV7-6
CASSLSGESSYEQYF
TGTGCCAGCAGCTTAAGCGGGGAGAGCTCCTACGAGCAGTACTTC
>.|.|13|TRBJ1-2|TRBV30
CACRPILNYGYTF
TGTGCCTGCCGTCCTATCTTAAACTATGGCTACACCTTC
>.|TRBD1|17|TRBJ2-1|TRBV7-9
CASSRQVGGQGTGEQFF
TGTGCCAGCAGCCGACAGGTCGGGGGACAGGGGACGGGCGAGCAGTTCTTC
>.|TRBD2|17|TRBJ2-2|TRBV4-3
CASSQWAERGRTGELFF
TGCGCCAGCAGCCAATGGGCCGAGCGGGGGAGAACCGGGGAGCTGTTTTTT
>.|TRBD2|16|TRBJ2-3|TRBV19
CASSIPGLADTDTQYF
TGTGCCAGTAGTATTCCCGGACTAGCGGACACAGATACGCAGTATTTT
>.|.|15|TRBJ2-7|TRBV3-1/TRBV3-2
CASSQGPRSSYEQYF
TGTGCCAGCAGCCAAGGACCGAGGAGCTCCTACGAGCAGTACTTC
>.|TRBD2|16|TRBJ2-2|TRBV25-1
CASSDPAGVRTGELFF
TGTGCCAGCAGTGACCCAGCGGGAGTGAGAACCGGGGAGCTGTTTTTT
>.|.|13|TRBJ2-7|TRBV27
CASSSGVTYEQYF
TGTGCCAGCAGTTCCGGGGTGACCTACGAGCAGTACTTC
>.|TRBD2|15|TRBJ2-5|TRBV3-1/TRBV3-2
CASSLGASGGFTQYF
TGTGCCAGCAGCCTGGGGGCTAGCGGGGGGTTTACCCAGTACTTC
>once|.|13|TRBJ1-1|TRBV12-2
CASRLQGTPEAFF
TGTGCAAGTCGCTTACAGGGGACGCCTGAAGCTTTCTTT
>.|TRBD1|16|TRBJ1-1|TRBV30
CAWRPQGAARNTEAFF
TGTGCCTGGAGACCACAGGGGGCTGCTCGGAACACTGAAGCTTTCTTT
>.|TRBD1|15|TRBJ2-1|TRBV25-1
CASSVGTGGFNEQFF
TGTGCCAGCAGCGTCGGGACAGGGGGTTTCAATGAGCAGTTCTTC
>.|TRBD1|15|TRBJ2-7|TRBV7-6
CASSLVGTDFYEQYF
TGTGCCAGCAGCTTAGTAGGGACAGATTTTTACGAGCAGTACTTC
>once|TRBD2|15|TRBJ2-7|TRBV7-8
CASSLGGGPPYEQYF
TGTGCCAGCAGCTTAGGCGGGGGGCCTCCCTACGAGCAGTACTTC
>.|.|14|TRBJ2-7|TRBV24-1
CATGCTDWIHEQYF
TGTGCCACAGGATGTACGGACTGGATCCACGAGCAGTACTTC
>.|.|16|TRBJ1-3|TRBV28
CASSLSSRGNGNTIYF
TGTGCCAGCAGTTTATCGTCCCGGGGGAATGGAAACACCATATATTTT
>.|TRBD2|18|TRBJ2-7|TRBV28
CASGVRGSGRASSYEQYF
TGTGCCAGCGGAGTTAGAGGTAGCGGGAGGGCCAGCTCCTACGAGCAGTACTTC
>.|.|15|TRBJ1-1|TRBV7-2
CASSLVGGVNTEAFF
TGTGCCAGCAGCTTAGTGGGGGGAGTGAACACTGAAGCTTTCTTT
>.|.|12|TRBJ2-7|TRBV5-5
CASSFERYEQYF
TGTGCCAGCAGCTTCGAGCGGTACGAGCAGTACTTC
>.|TRBD2|15|TRBJ2-1|TRBV5-1
CASSASGPSYNEQFF
TGCGCCAGCAGCGCTAGCGGTCCCTCCTACAATGAGCAGTTCTTC
>.|TRBD1|15|TRBJ1-5|TRBV19
CASSVRTGGGQPQHF
TGTGCCAGTAGTGTTCGGACAGGGGGCGGGCAGCCCCAGCATTTT
>.|TRBD2|17|TRBJ2-1|TRBV5-4
CASSLGTGGGAGNEQFF
TGTGCCAGCAGCTTGGGGACTGGCGGGGGGGCCGGTAATGAGCAGTTCTTC
>.|.|15|TRBJ2-7|TRBV5-6
CASSEPGTPSYEQYF
TGTGCCAGCAGCGAACCCGGGACACCTTCCTACGAGCAGTACTTC
>few|.|11|TRBJ2-3|TRBV20-1
CTGTGAYTQYF
TGCACCGGGACTGGGGCTTATACGCAGTATTTT
>.|.|13|TRBJ2-1|TRBV28
CASSLGGAGEQFF
TGTGCCAGCAGTTTAGGGGGGGCAGGCGAGCAGTTCTTC
>.|.|14|TRBJ2-7|TRBV18
CASSPSALPYEQYF
TGTGCCAGCTCTCCCTCCGCACTACCCTACGAGCAGTACTTC
>few|TRBD2|18|TRBJ2-3|TRBV19
CASSIRGTGTSDTDTQYF
TGTGCCAGTAGTATCCGGGGGACCGGGACTAGCGACACAGATACGCAGTATTTT
>.|.|12|TRBJ1-2|TRBV7-2
CASSETDYGYTF
TGTGCCAGCAGCGAGACAGACTATGGCTACACCTTC